Following are 25 T cell receptor beta chains from one sample sequenced in a study of blood T cell repertoires in COVID-19. TCRdb's copy holds only in-frame clones and misses some; the assay was immunoSEQ multiplex PCR. The table has roughly 100,000 clones, just under 95% seen once. The specimen was peripheral blood. All receptors derive from a woman aged 50 to 60 with COVID-19, enrolled during active disease.

This rearrangement joins TRBV5-1 to TRBJ1-6; 10 bases align to TRBD1. The J segment lost 11 bases and the V segment lost 4 bases, leaving 6 bases of the junction unmatched. Germline CDR1 SGHRS, CDR2 YFSETQ. This CDR3 comprises 14 residues. CDR3 sequence reads: CASSPGQGSTPLHF. Here the CDR3 DNA reads TGCGCCAGCAGCCCGGGACAGGGGTCGACACCCCTCCACTTT.

This chain uses TRBV27 with TRBJ2-2; weak D call: TRBD2 (6 bases). Trimming took 3 bases from V and 7 from J, leaving 9 bases between them. The CDR3 sequence is 13 residues long. The V gene's germline CDR1 is MNHEY and CDR2 SMNVEV (reference sequence). The CDR3 nucleotides read TGTGCCAGCAGTTTCCGGCGGGGCGGGGAGCTGTTTTTT. Protein: CASSFRRGGELFF.

CDR3 residues: CASSHTRDTQYF. In DNA form, the CDR3 reads TGTGCCAGCAGCCACACCAGAGATACGCAGTATTTT. This chain uses TRBV28 with TRBJ2-3; no clear D. The CDR3 covers 12 residues. CDR1 MDHEN and CDR2 SYDVKM come from the germline V gene. The V end lost 6 bases, the J end lost 5 bases, and 9 bases lay between the germline ends.

The chain uses TRBV6-5 and TRBJ2-3; 8 nucleotides match TRBD1. The CDR3 contains 14 residues. Germline V gene data show CDR1 as MNHEY and CDR2 as SVGAGI. After removal of 7 bases from V and 3 bases from J, the junction contained 6 bases not matched to a gene. The CDR3 DNA is TGTGCCAGCAACGCACAGGGGGTTACAGATACGCAGTATTTT. Translating gives CASNAQGVTDTQYF.

V and J are TRBV19 and TRBJ1-5; D is uncertain. The germline V gene has CDR1 LNHDA and CDR2 SQIVND (reference sequence). Trimming took off 3 bases at V and 4 bases at J, with 10 bases between the two ends. This CDR3 spans 14 amino acids. The CDR3 sequence is CASSIGIVNQPQHF. As DNA, the CDR3 is TGTGCCAGTAGTATCGGGATAGTTAATCAGCCCCAGCATTTT.

The V call is TRBV19, the J call TRBJ2-2; D gene ambiguous. Looked up from germline, CDR1 is LNHDA and CDR2 is SQIVND (reference sequence). This CDR3 has 14 amino acids. Between the trimmed V and J ends, which lost 0 bases and 9 bases, there was a span of 11 bases. The CDR3 protein is CASSIDAVSRELFF. The CDR3 region has the DNA TGTGCCAGTAGTATAGATGCGGTTTCCCGGGAGCTGTTTTTT.

The J gene is TRBJ2-7, the V gene TRBV27, with D perhaps TRBD2 (6 bases). Per the germline V gene, CDR1 is MNHEY and CDR2 is SMNVEV (reference sequence). V dropped 4 bases and J dropped 1 base, with 8 bases sitting between them. The CDR3 runs 13 residues. CDR3 DNA sequence: TGTGCCAGCAGTTGGAGGGAATCCTACGAGCAGTACTTC. This sequence encodes CASSWRESYEQYF.

The chain combines TRBV7-8 with TRBJ1-5; no firm D call. The V end lost 0 bases, the J end lost 3 bases, and 9 bases lay between the germline ends. Germline CDR1 and CDR2: SGHVS and FQNEAQ. The CDR3 totals 15 residues. CDR3 sequence reads: CASSLAEEYNQPQHF. CDR3 in DNA: TGTGCCAGCAGCTTAGCGGAGGAATACAATCAGCCCCAGCATTTT.

The count of this clone is one. This chain uses TRBV10-1 with TRBJ1-4, with TRBD1 as a possible D gene (6 bases). The CDR3 runs 16 residues. V was trimmed by 3 bases and J by 8 bases, leaving 19 bases between them. The germline gives CDR1 WNHNN, CDR2 SYGVQD (reference sequence). CDR3 nucleotide sequence: TGCGCCAGCAGTGAAGGCGGGGGGCTCTTCGGCGAAAAACTGTTTTTT. Its translation is CASSEGGGLFGEKLFF.

The chain uses TRBV30 and TRBJ1-3; D may be TRBD1 (5 bases). In germline, CDR1 is GTSNPN, CDR2 SVGIG (reference sequence). The CDR3 contains 15 residues. V lost 1 base to trimming and J lost 0 bases, with 10 bases between them. The CDR3 reads CAWSAGLLSGNTIYF. The CDR3 DNA sequence: TGTGCCTGGAGTGCGGGACTACTCTCTGGAAACACCATATATTTT.

The chain couples TRBV9 to TRBJ2-3; D gene unclear. Germline V lookup: CDR1 SGDLS, CDR2 YYNGEE. Trimming shortened V by 3 bases and J by 0 bases, and 14 bases separated the two germline ends. The CDR3 is 16 amino acids. The CDR3 here is CASSDGGPYSTDTQYF. CDR3 nucleotides: TGTGCCAGCAGCGATGGCGGTCCTTATAGCACAGATACGCAGTATTTT.

The gene calls are TRBV5-1 and TRBJ1-4; the match to TRBD1 covers 8 bases. Per the germline V gene, CDR1 is SGHRS and CDR2 is YFSETQ. The CDR3 is made up of 15 amino acids. Losses at the gene ends were 4 bases for V and 4 bases for J; bases not matched to a gene: 6. DNA for the CDR3: TGCGCCAGCAGCGTCGGGACAGGTTTTAATGAAAAACTGTTTTTT. Its protein product is CASSVGTGFNEKLFF.

The genes are TRBV6-5 and TRBJ2-3; D uncertain. The V end was cut by 2 bases, the J end by 3 bases, with 9 bases between. CDR1 is MNHEY and CDR2 is SVGAGI in the germline V gene. CDR3 length: 14 amino acids. The CDR3 protein is CASSYGPKTDTQYF. CDR3 bases: TGTGCCAGCAGTTACGGGCCAAAAACAGATACGCAGTATTTT.

This clone has just a few counts. The chain has TRBV6-2 or TRBV6-3 and TRBJ1-3; no definite D call. Germline V gives CDR1 MNHEY, CDR2 SVGEGT. V was shortened by 4 bases and J by 8 bases, with 12 bases between the two germline ends. This CDR3 has 13 amino acids. The CDR3 protein is CASSSRVEDTIYF. In DNA, the CDR3 is TGTGCCAGCAGTTCACGGGTCGAGGACACCATATATTTT.

The chain has TRBV3-1 (or the pseudogene TRBV3-2) and TRBJ2-3; 8 bases are a match to TRBD2. Germline V gives CDR1 LGHDT, CDR2 YNNKEL (reference sequence). The CDR3 has 16 residues. V shed 2 bases and J 5 bases; nucleotides not matched to a gene: 9. This chain's CDR3 is CASSQSGLALGDTQYF. As DNA, the CDR3 is TGTGCCAGCAGCCAATCAGGACTAGCCCTTGGAGATACGCAGTATTTT.

The V gene is TRBV27, the J gene TRBJ1-2; TRBD1 matches 7 bases. CDR3 length: 18 residues. Germline V gene sequence: CDR1 MNHEY, CDR2 SMNVEV (reference sequence). V shed 5 bases, J shed 4 bases, and the junction held 19 bases outside the gene matches. The CDR3 region is CASSIYPTDRVGTYGYTF. The DNA for the CDR3 is TGTGCCAGCAGTATATACCCTACCGACAGGGTTGGGACCTATGGCTACACCTTC.

The rearrangement links TRBV7-5 to TRBJ1-4; TRBD1 reflects the table's D call only, with no check against the DNA. TRBV7-5 is deemed a pseudogene. The CDR3 is made up of 13 amino acids. The CDR3 DNA follows: TGTGCCAGAAGCGGACAGGGGAATGAAAAACTGTTTTTT. Its translation: CARSGQGNEKLFF.

This chain links TRBV5-8 with TRBJ1-5; possibly TRBD1 for D (6 bases). The germline V gene encodes CDR1 SGHTS and CDR2 YDEGEE. The CDR3 sequence is 19 residues long. V was clipped by 1 base and J by 1 base, with 21 bases between them. In nucleotides, the CDR3 is TGTGCCAGCAGCTTGCGCCCTGGGCAGGGGATGAGGAGCAATCAGCCCCAGCATTTT. Residues: CASSLRPGQGMRSNQPQHF.

The rearrangement joins TRBV28 to TRBJ2-2, with D unresolved. The ends were cut back, 5 bases at V and 7 bases at J, with 14 bases in the middle. Per germline, CDR1 MDHEN and CDR2 SYDVKM. The CDR3 sequence is 14 residues long. In DNA, the CDR3 is TGTGCCAGCAGTGGGCTATACCCGATCGGGGAGCTGTTTTTT. Translating it yields CASSGLYPIGELFF.

This chain links TRBV2 with TRBJ1-6, with TRBD1 identical over 12 bases. Germline CDR1 and CDR2: SNHLY and FYNNEI. This CDR3 is 15 amino acids long. Germline trimming cut 6 bases from V and 10 bases from J; bases unmatched to any gene: 7. The CDR3 is CASRGDRGLRSPLHF. The DNA of the CDR3 is TGTGCCAGCAGGGGGGACAGGGGGCTTCGGTCACCCCTCCACTTT. Combining the CDR3 with reference TRBV2 and TRBJ1-6 gives the whole variable domain EPEVTQTPSHQVTQMGQEVILRCVPISNHLYFYWYRQILGQKVEFLVSFYNNEISEKSEIFDDQFSVERPDGSNFTLKIRSTKLEDSAMYFCASRGDRGLRSPLHFGNGTRLTVT.

The chain recombines TRBV7-2 with TRBJ2-2; TRBD1 agrees at 12 bases. V lost 6 bases to trimming and J lost 7 bases; unmatched junction nucleotides: 6. The CDR3 has 15 amino acids. Germline-derived CDR1 and CDR2 are SGHTA and FQGNSA. The CDR3 sequence: CASSRDRGQGGELFF. The CDR3 bases are TGTGCCAGCAGTCGGGACAGGGGGCAAGGCGGGGAGCTGTTTTTT.

The chain couples TRBV12-3 or TRBV12-4 to TRBJ1-5; TRBD1 might be the D (5 bases). Trimming took off 6 bases at V and 2 bases at J, with 5 bases between the two ends. The CDR3 is 12 amino acids. The CDR3 region is CASSRGNQPQHF. The CDR3 nucleotides read TGTGCCAGCAGCAGGGGCAATCAGCCCCAGCATTTT.

This clone was seen only a few times. The chain carries TRBV19 and TRBJ2-5, with TRBD1 as a possible D gene (5 bases). Looked up from germline, CDR1 is LNHDA and CDR2 is SQIVND (reference sequence). The CDR3 is 12 amino acids. Trimming took off 5 bases at V and 6 bases at J, with 10 bases between the two ends. DNA for the CDR3: TGTGCCAGTAGTCTGCCAGGGAAGACCCAGTACTTC. Protein: CASSLPGKTQYF.

CDR3 residues: CASSENARDTQYF. CDR3 nucleotides: TGTGCCAGCAGCGAAAACGCCCGGGATACGCAGTATTTT. The rearrangement uses TRBV21-1 and TRBJ2-3; the table's D call, TRBD2, has no DNA check behind it. TRBV21-1 is classified as a pseudogene. The CDR3 is made up of 13 amino acids.

V is TRBV4-3 and J is TRBJ2-5, with TRBD2 as a possible D gene (5 bases). Germline CDR1 reads LGHNA; CDR2 reads YSLEER. Deletions cut 0 bases from V and 5 bases from J, with 13 bases between. The CDR3 covers 15 residues. This CDR3 is CASSQEGIPGETQYF. The CDR3 DNA reads as TGCGCCAGCAGCCAAGAAGGGATACCGGGGGAGACCCAGTACTTC.